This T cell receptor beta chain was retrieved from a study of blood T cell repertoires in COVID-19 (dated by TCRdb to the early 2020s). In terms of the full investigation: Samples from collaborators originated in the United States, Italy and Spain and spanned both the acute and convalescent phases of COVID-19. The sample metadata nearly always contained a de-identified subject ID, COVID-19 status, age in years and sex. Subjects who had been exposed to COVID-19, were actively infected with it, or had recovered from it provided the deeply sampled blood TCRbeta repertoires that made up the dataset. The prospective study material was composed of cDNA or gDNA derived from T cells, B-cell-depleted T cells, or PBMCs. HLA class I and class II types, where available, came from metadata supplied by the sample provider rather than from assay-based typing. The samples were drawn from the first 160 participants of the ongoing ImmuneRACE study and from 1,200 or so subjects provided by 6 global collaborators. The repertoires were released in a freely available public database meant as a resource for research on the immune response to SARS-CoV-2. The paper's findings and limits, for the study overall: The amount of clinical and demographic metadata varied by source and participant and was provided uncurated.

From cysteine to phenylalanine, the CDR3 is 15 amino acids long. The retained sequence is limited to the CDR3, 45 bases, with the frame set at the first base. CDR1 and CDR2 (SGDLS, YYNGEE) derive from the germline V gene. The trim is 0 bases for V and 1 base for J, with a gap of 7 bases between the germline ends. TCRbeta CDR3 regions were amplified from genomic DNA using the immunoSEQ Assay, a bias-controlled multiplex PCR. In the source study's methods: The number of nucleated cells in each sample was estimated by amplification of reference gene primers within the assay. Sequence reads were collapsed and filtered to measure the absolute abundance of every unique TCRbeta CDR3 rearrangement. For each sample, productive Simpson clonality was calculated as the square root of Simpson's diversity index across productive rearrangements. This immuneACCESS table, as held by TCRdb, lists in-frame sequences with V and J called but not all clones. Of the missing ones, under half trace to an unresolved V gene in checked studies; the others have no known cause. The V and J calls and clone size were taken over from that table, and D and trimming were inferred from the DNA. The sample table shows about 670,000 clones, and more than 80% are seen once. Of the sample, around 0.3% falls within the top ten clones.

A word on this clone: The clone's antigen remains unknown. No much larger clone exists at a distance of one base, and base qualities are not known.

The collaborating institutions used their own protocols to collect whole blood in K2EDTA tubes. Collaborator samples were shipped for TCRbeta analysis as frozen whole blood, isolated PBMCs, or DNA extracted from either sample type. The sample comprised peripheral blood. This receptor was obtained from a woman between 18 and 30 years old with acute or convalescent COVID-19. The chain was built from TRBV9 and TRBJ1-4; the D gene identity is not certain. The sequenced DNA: TGTGCCAGCAGCGTAGATCACAGAACTAATGAAAAACTGTTTTTT. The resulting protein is CASSVDHRTNEKLFF.